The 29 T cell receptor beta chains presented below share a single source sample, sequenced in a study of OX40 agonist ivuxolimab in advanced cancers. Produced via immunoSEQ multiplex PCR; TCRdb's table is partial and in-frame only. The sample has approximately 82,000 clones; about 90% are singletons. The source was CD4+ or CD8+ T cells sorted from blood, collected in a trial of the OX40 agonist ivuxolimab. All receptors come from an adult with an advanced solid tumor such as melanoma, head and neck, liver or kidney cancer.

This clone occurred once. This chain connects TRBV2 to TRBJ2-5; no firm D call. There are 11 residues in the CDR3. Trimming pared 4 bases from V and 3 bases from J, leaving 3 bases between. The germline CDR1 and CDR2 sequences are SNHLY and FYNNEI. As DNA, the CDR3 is TGTGCCAGCAGTGGGGAAGAGACCCAGTACTTC. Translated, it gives CASSGEETQYF.

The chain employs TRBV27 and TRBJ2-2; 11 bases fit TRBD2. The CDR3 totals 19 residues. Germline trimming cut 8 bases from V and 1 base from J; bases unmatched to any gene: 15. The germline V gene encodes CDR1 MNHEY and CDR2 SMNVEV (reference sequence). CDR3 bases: TGTGCCAGCGGACTCCTCGGGCTAGCGGGAGGAGTGAACACCGGGGAGCTGTTTTTT. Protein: CASGLLGLAGGVNTGELFF.

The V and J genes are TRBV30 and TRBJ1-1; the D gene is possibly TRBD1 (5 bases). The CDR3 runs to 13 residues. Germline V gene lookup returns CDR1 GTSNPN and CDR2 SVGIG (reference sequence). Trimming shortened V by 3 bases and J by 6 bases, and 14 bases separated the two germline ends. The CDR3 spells CAWRAGQFAEAFF. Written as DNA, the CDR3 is TGTGCCTGGAGGGCAGGGCAGTTCGCTGAAGCTTTCTTT.

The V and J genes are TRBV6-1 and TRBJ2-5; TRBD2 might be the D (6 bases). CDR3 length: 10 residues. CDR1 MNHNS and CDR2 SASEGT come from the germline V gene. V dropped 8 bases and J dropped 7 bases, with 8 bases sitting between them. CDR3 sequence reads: CASQGGTQYF. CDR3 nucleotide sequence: TGTGCCAGCCAGGGAGGGACCCAGTACTTC.

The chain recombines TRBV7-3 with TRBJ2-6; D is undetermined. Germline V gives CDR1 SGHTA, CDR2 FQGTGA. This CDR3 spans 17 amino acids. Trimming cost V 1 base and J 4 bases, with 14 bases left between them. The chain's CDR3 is CASSLNPPASGANVLTF. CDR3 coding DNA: TGTGCCAGCAGCTTAAACCCCCCCGCCTCCGGGGCCAACGTCCTGACTTTC. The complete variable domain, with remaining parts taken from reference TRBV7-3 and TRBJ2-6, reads GAGVSQTPSNKVTEKGKYVELRCDPISGHTALYWYRQSLGQGPEFLIYFQGTGAADDSGLPNDRFFAVRPEGSVSTLKIQRTERGDSAVYLCASSLNPPASGANVLTFGAGSRLTVL.

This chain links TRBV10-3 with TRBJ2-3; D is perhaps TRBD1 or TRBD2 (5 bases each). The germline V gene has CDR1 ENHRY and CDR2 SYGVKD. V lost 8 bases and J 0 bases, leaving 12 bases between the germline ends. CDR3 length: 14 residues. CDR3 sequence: CAIRDRDSTDTQYF. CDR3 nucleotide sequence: TGTGCCATCCGGGACCGGGATAGCACAGATACGCAGTATTTT.

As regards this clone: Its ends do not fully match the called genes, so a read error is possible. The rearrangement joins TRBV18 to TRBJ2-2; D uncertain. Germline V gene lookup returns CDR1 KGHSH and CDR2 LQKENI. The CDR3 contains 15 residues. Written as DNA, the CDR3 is TGTGCCAGCTCCCCACAAGACAAGAACACCGGGGAGCTGTTTTTT. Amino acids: CASSPQDKNTGELFF.

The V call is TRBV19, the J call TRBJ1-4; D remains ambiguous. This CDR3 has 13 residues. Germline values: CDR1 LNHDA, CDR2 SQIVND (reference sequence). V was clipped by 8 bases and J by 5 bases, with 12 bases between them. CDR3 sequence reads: CASQANFNEKLFF. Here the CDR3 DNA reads TGTGCCAGTCAGGCCAACTTCAATGAAAAACTGTTTTTT.

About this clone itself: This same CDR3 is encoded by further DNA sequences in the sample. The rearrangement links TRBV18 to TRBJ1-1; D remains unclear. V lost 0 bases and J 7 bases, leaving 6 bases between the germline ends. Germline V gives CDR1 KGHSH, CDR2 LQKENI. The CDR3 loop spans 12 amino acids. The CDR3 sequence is CASSPPSFEAFF. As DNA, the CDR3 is TGTGCCAGCTCACCACCCTCTTTTGAAGCTTTCTTT.

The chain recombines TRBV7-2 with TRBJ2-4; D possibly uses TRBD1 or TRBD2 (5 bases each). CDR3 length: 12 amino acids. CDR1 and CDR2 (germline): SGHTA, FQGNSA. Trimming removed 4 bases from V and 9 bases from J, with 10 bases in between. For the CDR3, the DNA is TGTGCCAGCAGCTCCAGGGCGGGCATTCAGTACTTC. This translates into CASSSRAGIQYF.

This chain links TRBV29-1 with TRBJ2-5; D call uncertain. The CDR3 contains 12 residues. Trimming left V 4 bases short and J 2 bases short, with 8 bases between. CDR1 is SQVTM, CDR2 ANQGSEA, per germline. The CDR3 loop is CSVVPPQETQYF. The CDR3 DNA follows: TGCAGCGTTGTACCGCCACAAGAGACCCAGTACTTC.

CDR3 DNA sequence: TGTGCCAGCAGTTACTGGGGGGAGACCCAGTACTTC. Protein: CASSYWGETQYF. The rearrangement links TRBV6-6 to TRBJ2-5; either TRBD1 or TRBD2 may supply D (5 bases each). The CDR3 extends over 12 amino acids. V lost 1 base and J lost 5, with 5 bases in between. The V gene's germline CDR1 is MNHNY and CDR2 SVGAGI (reference sequence).

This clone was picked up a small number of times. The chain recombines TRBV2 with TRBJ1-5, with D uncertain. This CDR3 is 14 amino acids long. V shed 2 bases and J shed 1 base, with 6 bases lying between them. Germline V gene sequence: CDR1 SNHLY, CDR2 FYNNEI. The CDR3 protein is CASSEYGSNQPQHF. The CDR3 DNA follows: TGTGCCAGCAGTGAATACGGGAGCAATCAGCCCCAGCATTTT.

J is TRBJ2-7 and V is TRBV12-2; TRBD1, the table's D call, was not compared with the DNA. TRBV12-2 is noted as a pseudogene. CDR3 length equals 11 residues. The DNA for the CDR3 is TGTGCAAGTCGCCGAACAAATGAGCAGTACTTC. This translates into CASRRTNEQYF.

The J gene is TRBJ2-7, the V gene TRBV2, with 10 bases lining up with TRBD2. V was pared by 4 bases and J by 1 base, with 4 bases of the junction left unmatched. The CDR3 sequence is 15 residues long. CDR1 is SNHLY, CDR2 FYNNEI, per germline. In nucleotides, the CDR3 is TGTGCCAGCAGTGCCCGGGGACTAGCGTCCTACGAGCAGTACTTC. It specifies CASSARGLASYEQYF.

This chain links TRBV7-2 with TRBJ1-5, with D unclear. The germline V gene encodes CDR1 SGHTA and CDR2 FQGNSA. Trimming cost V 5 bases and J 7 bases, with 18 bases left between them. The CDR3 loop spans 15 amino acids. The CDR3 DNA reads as TGTGCCAGCAGCCCTAGGATTGGTTCTGGGCAGCCCCAGCATTTT. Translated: CASSPRIGSGQPQHF.

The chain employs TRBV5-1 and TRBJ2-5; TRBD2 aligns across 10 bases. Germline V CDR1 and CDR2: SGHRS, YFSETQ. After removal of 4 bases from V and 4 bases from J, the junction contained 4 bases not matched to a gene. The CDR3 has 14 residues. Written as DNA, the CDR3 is TGCGCCAGCAGCCCCTGGACTAGCGGAGAGACCCAGTACTTC. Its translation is CASSPWTSGETQYF.

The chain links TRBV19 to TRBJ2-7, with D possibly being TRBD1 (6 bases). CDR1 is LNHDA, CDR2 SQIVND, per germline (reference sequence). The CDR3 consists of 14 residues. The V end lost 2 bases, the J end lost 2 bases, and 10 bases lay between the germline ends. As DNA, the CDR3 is TGTGCCAGTAGTATAAAGCAGGGGCCCTACGAGCAGTACTTC. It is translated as CASSIKQGPYEQYF.

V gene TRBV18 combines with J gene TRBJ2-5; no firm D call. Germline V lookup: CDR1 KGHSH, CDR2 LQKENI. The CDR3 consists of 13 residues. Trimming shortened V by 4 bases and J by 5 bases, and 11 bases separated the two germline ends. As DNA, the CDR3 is TGTGCCAGCTCACTTAGTACCGGGGAGACCCAGTACTTC. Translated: CASSLSTGETQYF.

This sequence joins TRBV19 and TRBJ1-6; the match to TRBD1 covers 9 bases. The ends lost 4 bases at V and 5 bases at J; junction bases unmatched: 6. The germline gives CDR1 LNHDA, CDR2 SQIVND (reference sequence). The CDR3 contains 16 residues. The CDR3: CASSKGQGVDNSPLHF. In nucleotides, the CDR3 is TGTGCCAGTAGTAAGGGACAGGGCGTCGATAATTCACCCCTCCACTTT.

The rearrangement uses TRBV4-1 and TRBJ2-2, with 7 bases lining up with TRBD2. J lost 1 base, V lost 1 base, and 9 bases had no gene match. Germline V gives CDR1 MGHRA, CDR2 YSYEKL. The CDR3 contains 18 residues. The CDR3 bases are TGCGCCAGCAGCCAAGTGGGCGGGAGAATCCGGAACACCGGGGAGCTGTTTTTT. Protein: CASSQVGGRIRNTGELFF.

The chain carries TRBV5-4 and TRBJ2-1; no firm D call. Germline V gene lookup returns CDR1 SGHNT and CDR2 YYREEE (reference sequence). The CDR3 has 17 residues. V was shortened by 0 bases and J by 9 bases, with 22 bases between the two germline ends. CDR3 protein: CASSLAVGGIGRGEQFF. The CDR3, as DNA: TGTGCCAGCAGCTTGGCCGTAGGCGGTATAGGCCGTGGTGAGCAGTTCTTC.

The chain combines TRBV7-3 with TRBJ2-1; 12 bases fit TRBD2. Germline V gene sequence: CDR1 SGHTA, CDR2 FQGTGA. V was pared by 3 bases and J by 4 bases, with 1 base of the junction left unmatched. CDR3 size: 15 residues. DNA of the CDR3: TGTGCCAGCAGCTTGGGACTAGCGGGTTACAATGAGCAGTTCTTC. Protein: CASSLGLAGYNEQFF.

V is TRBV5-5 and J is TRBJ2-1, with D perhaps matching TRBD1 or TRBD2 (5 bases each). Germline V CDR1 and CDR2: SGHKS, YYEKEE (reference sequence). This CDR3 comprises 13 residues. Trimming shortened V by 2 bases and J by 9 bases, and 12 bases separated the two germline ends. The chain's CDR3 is CASSFGTLFEQFF. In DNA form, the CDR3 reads TGTGCCAGCAGCTTCGGGACGCTCTTTGAGCAGTTCTTC.

DNA for the CDR3: TGTGCCAGCAGCTTGAATACAGGGTTGGCCGGGGAGCTGTTTTTT. Residues: CASSLNTGLAGELFF. The chain links TRBV5-5 to TRBJ2-2; the D gene is possibly TRBD1 (6 bases). Germline V CDR1 and CDR2: SGHKS, YYEKEE (reference sequence). The V gene lost 1 base and the J gene lost 6 bases, with 13 bases spanning the gap. This CDR3 region has 15 residues.

CDR3: CASSQPSYEQYF. DNA for the CDR3: TGTGCCAGCAGTCAACCTTCTTACGAGCAGTACTTC. This chain connects TRBV6-1 to TRBJ2-7; D remains unclear. The CDR3 runs to 12 residues. The germline V gene encodes CDR1 MNHNS and CDR2 SASEGT. The V end lost 5 bases, the J end lost 4 bases, and 9 bases lay between the germline ends.

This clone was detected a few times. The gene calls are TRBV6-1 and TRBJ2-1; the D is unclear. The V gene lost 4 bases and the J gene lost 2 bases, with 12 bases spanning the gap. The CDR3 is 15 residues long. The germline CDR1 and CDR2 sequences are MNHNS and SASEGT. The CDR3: CASSAQGGAYNEQFF. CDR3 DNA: TGTGCCAGCAGTGCCCAAGGTGGGGCCTACAATGAGCAGTTCTTC.

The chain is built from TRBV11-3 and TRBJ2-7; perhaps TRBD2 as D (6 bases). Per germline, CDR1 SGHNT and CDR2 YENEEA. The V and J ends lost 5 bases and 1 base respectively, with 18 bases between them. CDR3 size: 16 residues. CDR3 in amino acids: CASSRRIAGNSYEQYF. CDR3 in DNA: TGTGCCAGCAGCCGACGAATCGCGGGAAATTCCTACGAGCAGTACTTC.

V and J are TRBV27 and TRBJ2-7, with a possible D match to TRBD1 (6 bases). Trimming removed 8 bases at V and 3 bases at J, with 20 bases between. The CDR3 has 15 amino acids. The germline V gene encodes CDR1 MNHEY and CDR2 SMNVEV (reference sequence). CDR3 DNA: TGTGCCAGCGCTCCCGAAACAACAGGGTTCTACGAGCAGTACTTC. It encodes CASAPETTGFYEQYF.